This section outlines one TCR beta chain sequence together with its context. The antigen is undetermined. Expansion with viral peptide pools was applied to antigen-specific CD4+ T cells by the ViraFEST assay prior to sequencing. Isolating CD4+ T cells followed less than 11 days of culture. Each participant was given two doses of one vaccine (BNT162b2 or mRNA-1273). The data originate from a study of vaccination effects on CD4 cells after COVID-19. Here immunoSEQ multiplex PCR was the method, and the copy in TCRdb shows in-frame clones only, minus some. The sample has about 80,000 clones, about three quarters seen once; the top ten hold 1.1%. CDR1 MRHNA and CDR2 SNTAGT come from the germline V gene. This CDR3 contains 14 residues. V was trimmed by 5 bases and J by 0 bases, leaving 5 bases between them.

This sample comprised CD4+ T cells from PBMCs cultured with HCoV-OC43 spike peptides, obtained after COVID-19 vaccination. Indicated subset: HCoV-OC43 spike overlapping peptide pool stimulation. The chain has TRBV6-4 and TRBJ2-6; D not certain. This TCR derives from a human donor who received a COVID-19 vaccine. This CDR3 is CASSFTSGANVLTF. Here the CDR3 DNA reads TGTGCCAGCAGTTTCACCTCTGGGGCCAACGTCCTGACTTTC.